The next 7 T cell receptor beta chains were all read from a single sample in a study of T-cell memory formation after mild COVID-19. One entry per CDR3 protein results from TCRdb running MiXCR on the 5' RACE reads. The profile covers around 340,000 distinct CDR3 sequences, with roughly 13% appearing a single time and 22% taken by the ten largest. Sequencing was carried out using PBMCs or a T cell subset sorted from them (not recorded which). The receptors here all came from a man aged 18 to 35 who had mild COVID-19 (a few samples of this study predate the infection). Cell type and time point are not known.

V gene TRBV7-2 combines with J gene TRBJ1-5, with D perhaps TRBD1 (5 bases). The length of the CDR3 is 12 residues. The ends were cut back, 3 bases at V and 6 bases at J, with 6 bases in the middle. Germline V CDR1 and CDR2: SGHTA, FQGNSA. The CDR3 sequence: CASSFTGQPQHF. The CDR3 DNA is TGTGCCAGCAGCTTCACAGGTCAGCCCCAGCATTTT.

This clonotype was picked up a small number of times. The chain uses TRBV12-3 or TRBV12-4 and TRBJ2-1; D gene unclear. This CDR3 region has 11 residues. Between the trimmed V and J ends, which lost 5 bases and 10 bases, there was a span of 9 bases. The CDR3 nucleotides read TGTGCCAGCAGTGCAGACGGAGAGCAGTTCTTC. Its translation: CASSADGEQFF.

In its sample, this clonotype was seen many times. V gene TRBV7-9 combines with J gene TRBJ2-2; the D gene is possibly TRBD2 (6 bases). This CDR3 has 15 amino acids. Germline CDR1 and CDR2: SEHNR and FQNEAQ (reference sequence). The ends were cut back, 5 bases at V and 1 base at J, with 11 bases in the middle. This CDR3 is CASSIGGLNTGELFF. In DNA form, the CDR3 reads TGTGCCAGCAGCATCGGGGGATTGAACACCGGGGAGCTGTTTTTT.

In this sample, this clonotype turned up many times. This chain connects TRBV7-6 to TRBJ2-3, with 8 bases that match TRBD1. Germline V gene lookup returns CDR1 SGHVS and CDR2 FNYEAQ. The CDR3 runs to 16 residues. V dropped 5 bases and J dropped 0; count of bases not matched to a gene: 7. CDR3 DNA: TGTGCCAGCAGCCGAGGACAGGGCGCTAGCACAGATACGCAGTATTTT. Translation: CASSRGQGASTDTQYF.

This clonotype came up a few times. The V and J genes are TRBV28 and TRBJ2-2; 7 bases match TRBD2. CDR3 size: 15 residues. Trimming took 3 bases from V and 4 from J; bases not matched to a gene: 5. Germline V gives CDR1 MDHEN, CDR2 SYDVKM. CDR3 sequence: CASSFRGVLTGELFF. CDR3 nucleotides: TGTGCCAGCAGTTTCCGGGGGGTCCTCACCGGGGAGCTGTTTTTT.

This clonotype was seen at least ten times. The chain combines TRBV5-1 with TRBJ2-3; 11 nucleotides line up with TRBD2. The CDR3 is 15 residues long. The V gene's germline CDR1 is SGHRS and CDR2 YFSETQ. V gave up 7 bases and J gave up 2 bases; unmatched junction bases: 6. The CDR3 DNA reads TGCGCCAGCCGCAGACTAGCGGGGCCCACAGATACGCAGTATTTT. Translation: CASRRLAGPTDTQYF.

The V gene is TRBV12-3 or TRBV12-4, the J gene TRBJ1-5, with unresolved D. This CDR3 region has 14 residues. Between the trimmed V and J ends, which lost 3 bases and 4 bases, there was a span of 10 bases. The CDR3, as DNA: TGTGCCAGCAGTTTTCACACCGGGAATCAGCCCCAGCATTTT. This codes for CASSFHTGNQPQHF.